The 19 T cell receptor beta chains in this list originate from one sample, sequenced in a study of blood T cell repertoires in COVID-19. This table comes from immunoSEQ multiplex PCR, and its TCRdb copy is limited to in-frame clones, with some not included. The sample lists under 50,000 clones, about 92% seen once, with 12% in the top ten. The material sequenced was peripheral blood. Source of these receptors: a human donor in a cohort sampled during active COVID-19.

The chain joins TRBV6-5 to TRBJ2-5; D unclear. The CDR3 is 12 amino acids. Trimming left V 8 bases short and J 2 bases short, with 9 bases between. Germline V gene data show CDR1 as MNHEY and CDR2 as SVGAGI. CDR3 loop: CASPRVQETQYF. The CDR3 coding sequence is TGTGCCAGCCCCCGGGTTCAAGAGACCCAGTACTTC.

The rearrangement uses TRBV5-8 and TRBJ2-3, with 7 bases fitting TRBD2. V dropped 3 bases and J dropped 3; count of bases not matched to a gene: 16. In germline, CDR1 is SGHTS, CDR2 YDEGEE. The CDR3 has 18 residues. The CDR3, as DNA: TGTGCCAGCAGCTCCGCGGGGGAGGGGTCAGGAAAGACAGATACGCAGTATTTT. Translated: CASSSAGEGSGKTDTQYF.

This clone was recorded once. The chain joins TRBV9 to TRBJ1-6; D remains ambiguous. The CDR3 covers 16 residues. Germline V lookup: CDR1 SGDLS, CDR2 YYNGEE. V shed 0 bases and J shed 5 bases, with 12 bases lying between them. The CDR3 sequence: CASSVGASTNNSPLHF. The CDR3 DNA reads TGTGCCAGCAGCGTAGGGGCCAGCACAAATAATTCACCCCTCCACTTT.

This rearrangement joins TRBV2 to TRBJ1-2; TRBD1 matches 7 bases. The CDR3 contains 14 residues. J lost 4 bases, V lost 6 bases, and 8 bases had no gene match. The germline V gene encodes CDR1 SNHLY and CDR2 FYNNEI. The CDR3 loop reads CASSIGGSGYGYTF. CDR3 DNA: TGTGCCAGCAGCATAGGGGGCTCCGGCTATGGCTACACCTTC.

The chain carries TRBV24-1 and TRBJ2-6, with D possibly TRBD1 on 6 matching bases. The CDR3 consists of 16 residues. V dropped 5 bases and J dropped 0 bases, with 10 bases sitting between them. CDR1 is KGHDR and CDR2 is SFDVKD in the germline V gene. The CDR3 sequence is CATSVKQGSGANVLTF. CDR3 bases: TGTGCCACCAGTGTCAAACAGGGCTCTGGGGCCAACGTCCTGACTTTC.

The chain joins TRBV11-3 to TRBJ2-3, with D possibly matching TRBD1 (6 bases). There are 15 residues in the CDR3. From germline, CDR1 is SGHNT and CDR2 YENEEA. Deletions cut 6 bases from V and 2 bases from J, with 15 bases between. In DNA form, the CDR3 reads TGTGCCAGCAGTCGAGGGACATTTAACACAGATACGCAGTATTTT. Amino acid sequence: CASSRGTFNTDTQYF.

The genes are TRBV18 and TRBJ2-3; perhaps TRBD1 as D (5 bases). There are 14 residues in the CDR3. CDR1 KGHSH and CDR2 LQKENI come from the germline V gene. Trimming shortened V by 4 bases and J by 2 bases, and 10 bases separated the two germline ends. The CDR3, as DNA: TGTGCCAGCTCACAGAGACAGAACACAGATACGCAGTATTTT. Translation gives CASSQRQNTDTQYF. Full variable domain (rest looked up from reference TRBV18 and TRBJ2-3): NAGVMQNPRHLVRRRGQEARLRCSPMKGHSHVYWYRQLPEEGLKFMVYLQKENIIDESGMPKERFSAEFPKEGPSILRIQQVVRGDSAAYFCASSQRQNTDTQYFGPGTRLTVL.

This chain uses TRBV12-3 or TRBV12-4 with TRBJ1-6; no definite D call. V lost 4 bases, J lost 14 bases, and 15 bases lay in between. The CDR3 totals 13 residues. CDR3 region: CASSSAARRALHF. The DNA of the CDR3 is TGTGCCAGCAGTTCCGCGGCGAGGAGGGCCCTCCACTTT.

J is TRBJ2-1 and V is TRBV5-8, with 8 positions matching TRBD2. This CDR3 contains 18 residues. V gave up 2 bases and J gave up 0 bases; unmatched junction bases: 10. Germline loops: CDR1 SGHTS, CDR2 YDEGEE. The chain's CDR3 is CASSFSLLAALSYNEQFF. The CDR3 DNA reads as TGTGCCAGCAGCTTCTCTTTACTAGCGGCTCTCTCCTACAATGAGCAGTTCTTC.

The chain is built from TRBV20-1 and TRBJ2-5, with 8 nucleotides matching TRBD1. With V trimmed by 3 bases and J by 5 bases, 8 bases remained unmatched. CDR3 size: 14 residues. Germline V CDR1 and CDR2: DFQATT, SNEGSKA (reference sequence). CDR3 sequence reads: CSASPGGGKETQYF. Here the CDR3 DNA reads TGCAGTGCTAGTCCAGGGGGCGGGAAGGAGACCCAGTACTTC.

This clone was observed once. The J gene is TRBJ2-7, the V gene TRBV9; TRBD2 matches at 7 bases. This CDR3 comprises 16 residues. Unmatched junction bases numbered 12, after V lost 4 bases and J lost 2 bases. Germline CDR1 SGDLS, CDR2 YYNGEE. The CDR3 loop is CASSPRQGLQTYEQYF. The CDR3 bases are TGTGCCAGCAGCCCCCGGCAGGGACTACAGACCTACGAGCAGTACTTC.

Only one count was recorded for this clone. The junction departs from the called germline gene at one end, perhaps through a read error. The rearrangement uses TRBV25-1 and TRBJ2-1; the D is unclear. Germline CDR1 and CDR2: MGHDK and SYGVNS. This CDR3 is 13 amino acids long. The CDR3 DNA is TGTGCCAGCAGTGATGCCCCAAACAATGGGCAGTTCTTC. Translating it yields CASSDAPNNGQFF.

The genes are TRBV7-9 and TRBJ2-4, with a weak D call TRBD1 (6 bases). CDR3 length: 17 amino acids. V was trimmed by 1 base and J by 3 bases, leaving 16 bases between them. Per germline, CDR1 SEHNR and CDR2 FQNEAQ (reference sequence). The CDR3 DNA is TGTGCCAGCAGCTTAGGGCCGGACAGAGGGCGCAAAAACATTCAGTACTTC. Translated, it gives CASSLGPDRGRKNIQYF.

The J gene is TRBJ2-3, the V gene TRBV14; TRBD1 matches 7 bases. J lost 10 bases, V lost 5 bases, and 3 bases had no gene match. Germline V gene lookup returns CDR1 SGHDN and CDR2 FVKESK. CDR3 size: 11 residues. The CDR3 sequence is CASSRQGAQYF. In DNA form, the CDR3 reads TGTGCCAGCAGCAGACAGGGTGCGCAGTATTTT.

The chain has TRBV5-1 and TRBJ2-3; TRBD2 aligns across 10 bases. V dropped 1 base and J dropped 2; count of bases not matched to a gene: 1. The CDR3 has 15 amino acids. CDR1 and CDR2 (germline): SGHRS, YFSETQ. The CDR3 reads CASSLSGRATDTQYF. Here the CDR3 DNA reads TGCGCCAGCAGCTTGAGCGGGAGGGCCACAGATACGCAGTATTTT.

The chain combines TRBV4-3 with TRBJ2-1, with 12 bases aligning to TRBD2. The length of the CDR3 is 18 residues. Germline CDR1 reads LGHNA; CDR2 reads YSLEER. Germline trimming cut 2 bases from V and 1 base from J; bases unmatched to any gene: 6. The CDR3 nucleotides read TGCGCCAGCAGCCAAATACTAGCGGGAGGTGGGTCCTACAATGAGCAGTTCTTC. It translates to CASSQILAGGGSYNEQFF.

The chain links TRBV5-1 to TRBJ1-3, with TRBD1 as a possible D gene (5 bases). Germline-derived CDR1 and CDR2 are SGHRS and YFSETQ. V dropped 0 bases and J dropped 0 bases, with 16 bases sitting between them. This CDR3 spans 18 amino acids. CDR3 bases: TGCGCCAGCAGCTTGGCCAAGGCGTCAGGGCCCTCTGGAAACACCATATATTTT. Translation: CASSLAKASGPSGNTIYF.

The chain employs TRBV3-1 (or the pseudogene TRBV3-2) and TRBJ1-1; tentative D call: TRBD1 (6 bases). This CDR3 region has 13 residues. V was shortened by 1 base and J by 10 bases, with 13 bases between the two germline ends. Germline V gives CDR1 LGHDT, CDR2 YNNKEL (reference sequence). The CDR3 is CASSQVEGRGAFF. The CDR3 bases are TGTGCCAGCAGCCAAGTCGAGGGCAGGGGAGCTTTCTTT.

The rearrangement links TRBV4-3 to TRBJ1-6; the D is unclear. CDR3 length equals 13 residues. Germline CDR1 reads LGHNA; CDR2 reads YSLEER. The V gene lost 0 bases and the J gene lost 12 bases, with 9 bases spanning the gap. CDR3 residues: CASSQDTIGPLHF. CDR3 nucleotide sequence: TGCGCCAGCAGCCAAGATACCATCGGACCCCTCCACTTT.